The 30 T cell receptor beta chains below were found in one sample sequenced in a study of blood T cell repertoires in COVID-19 (dated by TCRdb to the early 2020s). Library prep was done by the immunoSEQ multiplex PCR assay. TCRdb's version of the immuneACCESS table is confined to in-frame rearrangements and falls short of the full clone set. An unresolved V gene accounts for under half of the shortfall where checked; the remainder is of unknown origin. The table for this sample lists under 250,000 clones; roughly 88% of them were counted only once. Around 6.6% of the sample goes to the ten largest clones. The sequenced material came from peripheral blood. These receptor sequences come from a woman in her twenties or thirties with COVID-19, enrolled during active disease.

The rearrangement links TRBV19 to TRBJ2-5; possible D gene TRBD1, 5 bases. V gave up 7 bases and J gave up 9 bases, with 15 bases separating them. This CDR3 is 12 amino acids long. Germline CDR1 LNHDA, CDR2 SQIVND (reference sequence). The CDR3 nucleotides read TGTGCCAGTAATCCGGGCCAAGGGGCCCAGTACTTC. Translating it yields CASNPGQGAQYF.

There are a few counts of this clone. This chain uses TRBV19 with TRBJ1-3; D possibly corresponds to TRBD1 (6 bases). V was shortened by 5 bases and J by 2 bases, with 7 bases between the two germline ends. The CDR3 extends over 13 amino acids. Germline lookup yields CDR1 LNHDA and CDR2 SQIVND (reference sequence). CDR3 nucleotide sequence: TGTGCCAGTAGTCGACAGGCTGGAAACACCATATATTTT. Translating gives CASSRQAGNTIYF.

The chain links TRBV27 to TRBJ2-3; tentatively, D is TRBD2 (6 bases). V was shortened by 3 bases and J by 6 bases, with 16 bases between the two germline ends. CDR1 is MNHEY and CDR2 is SMNVEV in the germline V gene (reference sequence). The CDR3 has 15 residues. DNA of the CDR3: TGTGCCAGCAGTTTTGCTAGGAGGGGTATGGATACGCAGTATTTT. Protein sequence: CASSFARRGMDTQYF.

The chain recombines TRBV10-2 with TRBJ1-5, with D uncertain. CDR1 and CDR2 from the germline V gene are WSHSY and SAAADI. Trimming removed 3 bases from V and 0 bases from J, with 18 bases in between. This CDR3 has 18 residues. CDR3 loop: CASSDSLREAGSNQPQHF. Here the CDR3 DNA reads TGCGCCAGCAGTGATTCACTTCGGGAGGCGGGTAGCAATCAGCCCCAGCATTTT.

The J gene is TRBJ2-5, the V gene TRBV7-2, with TRBD2 matching 7 bases. CDR3 length: 15 residues. The V and J ends lost 1 base and 4 bases, in that order; junction bases with no gene match: 6. Germline V gene sequence: CDR1 SGHTA, CDR2 FQGNSA. The chain's CDR3 is CASSLVGGERETQYF. CDR3 nucleotide sequence: TGTGCCAGCAGCTTAGTGGGAGGGGAACGAGAGACCCAGTACTTC.

The chain recombines TRBV6-1 with TRBJ1-1, with 7 positions matching TRBD1. This CDR3 comprises 14 residues. The V gene's germline CDR1 is MNHNS and CDR2 SASEGT. V shed 0 bases, J shed 5 bases, and the junction held 3 bases outside the gene matches. CDR3 nucleotides: TGTGCCAGCAGTGAAGCATGGACAGGAACTGAAGCTTTCTTT. Translating it yields CASSEAWTGTEAFF.

The chain combines TRBV7-2 with TRBJ1-2; 9 positions match TRBD1. This CDR3 has 15 residues. CDR1 and CDR2 (germline): SGHTA, FQGNSA. Trimming at V came to 4 bases and at J to 3 bases, leaving 6 bases not matched to a gene. The CDR3 is CASSSQDRGYYGYTF. CDR3 DNA: TGTGCCAGCAGCTCCCAAGACAGGGGGTACTATGGCTACACCTTC. The complete variable domain, with remaining parts taken from reference TRBV7-2 and TRBJ1-2, reads GAGVSQSPSNKVTEKGKDVELRCDPISGHTALYWYRQSLGQGLEFLIYFQGNSAPDKSGLPSDRFSAERTGGSVSTLTIQRTQQEDSAVYLCASSSQDRGYYGYTFGSGTRLTVV.

This clone was observed a single time. The rearrangement uses TRBV7-9 and TRBJ2-1, with D maybe TRBD2 (6 bases). CDR1 SEHNR and CDR2 FQNEAQ come from the germline V gene (reference sequence). This CDR3 comprises 16 residues. V was trimmed by 6 bases and J by 5 bases, leaving 20 bases between them. The CDR3 is CASRPRDSRLNNEQFF. The CDR3 region has the DNA TGTGCCAGCAGACCAAGGGACTCGCGGCTCAACAATGAGCAGTTCTTC.

This chain connects TRBV5-6 to TRBJ2-7; TRBD2 aligns across 9 bases. The CDR3 is 15 amino acids. V was pared by 4 bases and J by 2 bases, with 7 bases of the junction left unmatched. Germline V lookup: CDR1 SGHDT, CDR2 YYEEEE. The CDR3 DNA sequence: TGTGCCAGCAGCCGGAGGCTAGCGGGACCCTACGAGCAGTACGTC. Encoded protein: CASSRRLAGPYEQYV.

The chain uses TRBV12-5 and TRBJ2-7, with D possibly matching TRBD1 (6 bases). Trimming shortened V by 0 bases and J by 2 bases, and 11 bases separated the two germline ends. CDR1 and CDR2 from the germline V gene are LGHNT and FRNRAP. CDR3 length: 15 amino acids. The CDR3 nucleotides read TGTGCTAGTGGTTTGGTAGGGGCAGGGGCCTACGAGCAGTACGTC. Its translation: CASGLVGAGAYEQYV.

The genes are TRBV2 and TRBJ1-5; D is unresolved. V lost 3 bases and J 0 bases, leaving 9 bases between the germline ends. The CDR3 totals 15 residues. Looked up from germline, CDR1 is SNHLY and CDR2 is FYNNEI. The CDR3 region is CASSDSRSSNQPQHF. As DNA, the CDR3 is TGTGCCAGCAGTGACAGTCGTTCTAGCAATCAGCCCCAGCATTTT. Drawing the rest from reference TRBV2 and TRBJ1-5, the complete variable domain is EPEVTQTPSHQVTQMGQEVILRCVPISNHLYFYWYRQILGQKVEFLVSFYNNEISEKSEIFDDQFSVERPDGSNFTLKIRSTKLEDSAMYFCASSDSRSSNQPQHFGDGTRLSIL.

J is TRBJ2-7 and V is TRBV27, with a possible D match to TRBD1 (6 bases). This CDR3 is 16 amino acids long. Trimming cost V 2 bases and J 3 bases, with 17 bases left between them. Germline values: CDR1 MNHEY, CDR2 SMNVEV (reference sequence). CDR3 nucleotide sequence: TGTGCCAGCAGTTTAATTCCCGGACAGCCCAGCTACGAGCAGTACTTC. The encoded protein is CASSLIPGQPSYEQYF.

V and J are TRBV4-3 and TRBJ2-7; D is perhaps TRBD2 (5 bases). The ends were cut back, 0 bases at V and 1 base at J, with 7 bases in the middle. CDR1 and CDR2 (germline): LGHNA, YSLEER. The length of the CDR3 is 14 residues. The DNA of the CDR3 is TGCGCCAGCAGCCAAGATTCGGGGTCCTACGAGCAGTACTTC. It yields the protein CASSQDSGSYEQYF.

This sequence joins TRBV5-6 and TRBJ1-5; 12 nucleotides agree with TRBD1. The CDR3 has 18 residues. Per germline, CDR1 SGHDT and CDR2 YYEEEE. V trimming: 5 bases; J trimming: 2 bases; junction bases outside the gene matches: 11. The CDR3 reads CASSLSRDRGPGNQPQHF. The CDR3 coding sequence is TGTGCCAGCAGTTTGTCCCGGGACAGGGGGCCGGGCAATCAGCCCCAGCATTTT.

This chain uses TRBV15 with TRBJ1-1; D is undetermined. Trimming shortened V by 0 bases and J by 0 bases, and 8 bases separated the two germline ends. CDR3 length equals 15 residues. Germline V gives CDR1 LNHNV, CDR2 YYDKDF (reference sequence). This chain's CDR3 is CATSRDRSMNTEAFF. CDR3 nucleotides: TGTGCCACCAGCAGAGATCGGTCGATGAACACTGAAGCTTTCTTT.

This rearrangement joins TRBV6-5 to TRBJ2-7; 10 nucleotides line up with TRBD2. CDR1 and CDR2 (germline): MNHEY, SVGAGI. J lost 1 base, V lost 11 bases, and 11 bases had no gene match. The CDR3 runs to 15 residues. CDR3 bases: TGTGCCGTCAAGCTGGAGCGGGAGGGTTCCTACGAGCAGTACGTC. Translation: CAVKLEREGSYEQYV.

This clone was recorded only once. The chain links TRBV19 to TRBJ2-2; a possible D gene is TRBD1 (5 bases). The V and J ends lost 0 bases and 6 bases respectively, with 8 bases between them. CDR3 length: 14 amino acids. Germline assignment: CDR1 LNHDA and CDR2 SQIVND (reference sequence). The CDR3 loop reads CASSIDRRAGELFF. CDR3 coding DNA: TGTGCCAGTAGTATAGATCGCAGGGCCGGGGAGCTGTTTTTT.

The chain links TRBV2 to TRBJ2-7; a possible D gene is TRBD2 (5 bases). CDR1 and CDR2 from the germline V gene are SNHLY and FYNNEI. Trimming took off 5 bases at V and 6 bases at J, with 8 bases between the two ends. The length of the CDR3 is 11 residues. CDR3 residues: CASSRTAEQYV. The CDR3 DNA reads as TGTGCCAGCAGTAGGACTGCCGAGCAGTACGTC.

The chain combines TRBV7-6 with TRBJ2-5, with 12 bases aligning to TRBD2. The CDR3 covers 17 residues. Germline V gives CDR1 SGHVS, CDR2 FNYEAQ. J was trimmed by 4 bases and V by 5 bases; bases with no gene match: 11. CDR3 residues: CASSPIRLAGEGETQYF. The CDR3 nucleotides are TGTGCCAGCAGCCCCATAAGACTAGCGGGAGAGGGAGAGACCCAGTACTTC.

CDR3 residues: CASSLAGINTEAFF. DNA for the CDR3: TGTGCCAGCAGCTTGGCAGGAATTAACACTGAAGCTTTCTTT. The chain carries TRBV7-2 and TRBJ1-1, with D uncertain. This CDR3 is 14 amino acids long. Per the germline V gene, CDR1 is SGHTA and CDR2 is FQGNSA. V was clipped by 3 bases and J by 2 bases, with 10 bases between them.

V and J are TRBV19 and TRBJ1-5; D might be TRBD1 (5 bases). V was clipped by 9 bases and J by 2 bases, with 14 bases between them. The CDR3 length is 14 residues. The germline V gene encodes CDR1 LNHDA and CDR2 SQIVND (reference sequence). Here the CDR3 reads CARVQGRGNQPQHF. CDR3 nucleotide sequence: TGTGCCAGGGTGCAGGGAAGGGGCAATCAGCCCCAGCATTTT.

The V call is TRBV19, the J call TRBJ2-7, with 8 nucleotides matching TRBD1. The CDR3 contains 14 residues. Trimming removed 5 bases from V and 4 bases from J; junction bases left unmatched: 7. CDR1 and CDR2 (germline): LNHDA, SQIVND (reference sequence). The CDR3 loop is CASSVAGGAYEQYV. CDR3 DNA: TGTGCCAGTAGTGTCGCAGGGGGCGCTTACGAGCAGTACGTC.

This clone was counted a single time. In DNA, the CDR3 is TGTGCCAGCTCACCACTCCCAACGGCTGAAGCTTTCTTT. Residues: CASSPLPTAEAFF. V and J are TRBV18 and TRBJ1-1; D gene uncertain. This CDR3 is built from 13 residues. The germline V gene encodes CDR1 KGHSH and CDR2 LQKENI. The V end lost 1 base, the J end lost 6 bases, and 9 bases lay between the germline ends.

The rearrangement uses TRBV13 and TRBJ2-1; possibly TRBD2 for D (6 bases). Trimming pared 0 bases from V and 3 bases from J, leaving 9 bases between. From germline, CDR1 is PRHDT and CDR2 FYEKMQ (reference sequence). The CDR3 loop spans 15 amino acids. The CDR3 DNA follows: TGTGCCAGCAGCTTAGGCCAGGACTACTACAATGAGCAGTTCTTC. This codes for CASSLGQDYYNEQFF.

The V gene is TRBV7-2, the J gene TRBJ2-5; 14 bases align to TRBD2. Germline trimming cut 4 bases from V and 4 bases from J; bases unmatched to any gene: 2. CDR3 size: 15 residues. Germline values: CDR1 SGHTA, CDR2 FQGNSA. The CDR3 region has the DNA TGTGCCAGCAGCTCGGGACTAGCGGGAGTAGAGACCCAGTACTTC. Its protein is CASSSGLAGVETQYF. The entire variable domain, with the rest obtained from reference TRBV7-2 and TRBJ2-5, is as follows: GAGVSQSPSNKVTEKGKDVELRCDPISGHTALYWYRQSLGQGLEFLIYFQGNSAPDKSGLPSDRFSAERTGGSVSTLTIQRTQQEDSAVYLCASSSGLAGVETQYFGPGTRLLVL.

The rearrangement links TRBV3-1 (or the pseudogene TRBV3-2) to TRBJ2-2; 9 bases map to TRBD2. This CDR3 comprises 16 residues. Germline-derived CDR1 and CDR2 are LGHDT and YNNKEL (reference sequence). J gave up 6 bases and V 4 bases, and 9 bases lay outside the gene matches. The CDR3 loop is CASSPPSGGLAGELFF. CDR3 bases: TGTGCCAGCAGCCCCCCCAGCGGGGGGCTGGCCGGGGAGCTGTTTTTT.

The chain carries TRBV3-1 (or the pseudogene TRBV3-2) and TRBJ2-1; 10 nucleotides match TRBD2. The length of the CDR3 is 18 residues. V trimming: 0 bases; J trimming: 9 bases; junction bases outside the gene matches: 14. The V gene's germline CDR1 is LGHDT and CDR2 YNNKEL (reference sequence). The CDR3: CASSQDPDFTSGMVEQFF. Written as DNA, the CDR3 is TGTGCCAGCAGCCAAGACCCCGACTTTACTAGCGGGATGGTTGAGCAGTTCTTC.

This sequence joins TRBV9 and TRBJ2-3, with a tentative D call TRBD2 (5 bases). This CDR3 spans 14 amino acids. Germline V gene sequence: CDR1 SGDLS, CDR2 YYNGEE. Trimming cost V 4 bases and J 2 bases, with 11 bases left between them. CDR3 coding DNA: TGTGCCAGCAGCCAAGGCGGGTCCACAGATACGCAGTATTTT. It encodes CASSQGGSTDTQYF.

The V call is TRBV2, the J call TRBJ1-3; perhaps TRBD1 as D (6 bases). The V end lost 6 bases, the J end lost 0 bases, and 15 bases lay between the germline ends. Germline-derived CDR1 and CDR2 are SNHLY and FYNNEI. This CDR3 has 16 residues. The CDR3 nucleotides read TGTGCCAGCAGAATGGACAGCGTACACTCTGGAAACACCATATATTTT. Its translation: CASRMDSVHSGNTIYF.

CDR3 in amino acids: CASSVAPLTGGLNTEAFF. The CDR3 DNA follows: TGTGCCAGCAGCGTAGCTCCGTTGACAGGGGGGCTGAACACTGAAGCTTTCTTT. V and J are TRBV9 and TRBJ1-1; TRBD1 agrees at 9 bases. J lost 0 bases, V lost 0 bases, and 9 bases had no gene match. The germline V gene has CDR1 SGDLS and CDR2 YYNGEE. This CDR3 comprises 18 residues.